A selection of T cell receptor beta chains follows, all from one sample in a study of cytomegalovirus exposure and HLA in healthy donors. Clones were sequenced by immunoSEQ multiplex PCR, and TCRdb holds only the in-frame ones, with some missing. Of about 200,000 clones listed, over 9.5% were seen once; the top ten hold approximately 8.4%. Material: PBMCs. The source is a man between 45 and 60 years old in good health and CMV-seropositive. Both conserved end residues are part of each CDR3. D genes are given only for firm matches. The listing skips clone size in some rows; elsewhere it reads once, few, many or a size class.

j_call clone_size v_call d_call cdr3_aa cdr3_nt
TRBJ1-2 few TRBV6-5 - CASTAGTYGYTF TGTGCCAGCACCGCCGGGACATACGGCTACACCTTC
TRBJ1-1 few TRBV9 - CASSVAGGNAEAFF TGTGCCAGCAGCGTAGCGGGGGGGAACGCTGAAGCTTTCTTT
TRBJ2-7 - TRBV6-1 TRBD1 CASSGSGTAYEQYF TGTGCCAGCAGTGGATCCGGGACAGCCTACGAGCAGTACTTC
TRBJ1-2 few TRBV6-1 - CASRNPTGGGYTF TGTGCCAGCAGGAACCCGACAGGAGGCGGCTACACCTTC
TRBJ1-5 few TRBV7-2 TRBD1 CASSARQGAGQPQHF TGTGCCAGCAGCGCAAGACAGGGGGCCGGGCAGCCCCAGCATTTT
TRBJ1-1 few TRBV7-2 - CASSLGRSSTLGAFF TGTGCCAGCAGCTTAGGGAGGTCGAGTACTCTCGGAGCTTTCTTT
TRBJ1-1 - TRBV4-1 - CASSPNRPNTEAFF TGCGCCAGCAGCCCTAATCGTCCGAACACTGAAGCTTTCTTT
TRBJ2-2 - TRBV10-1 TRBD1 CASSEGQGAGTGELFF TGCGCCAGCAGTGAAGGACAGGGGGCGGGCACCGGGGAGCTGTTTTTT
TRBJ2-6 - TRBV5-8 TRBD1 CASSLTGVGANVLTF TGTGCCAGCAGCCTGACAGGGGTTGGGGCCAACGTCCTGACTTTC
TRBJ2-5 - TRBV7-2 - CASSALAETQYF TGTGCCAGCAGCGCATTAGCGGAGACCCAGTACTTC
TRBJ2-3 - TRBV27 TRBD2 CASSLSPVLADRTDTQYF TGTGCCAGCAGTTTATCGCCCGTCCTAGCGGATCGCACAGATACGCAGTATTTT
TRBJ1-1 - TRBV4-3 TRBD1 CASSQDGQGTEAFF TGCGCCAGCAGCCAAGATGGACAGGGGACTGAAGCTTTCTTT
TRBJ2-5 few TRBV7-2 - CASSRGSQETQYF TGTGCCAGCAGTCGGGGTTCCCAAGAGACCCAGTACTTC
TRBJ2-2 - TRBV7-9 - CASNSGGSSTGELFF TGTGCCAGCAACTCTGGGGGGAGTAGCACCGGGGAGCTGTTTTTT
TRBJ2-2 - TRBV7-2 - CASSSGGANTGELFF TGTGCCAGCAGCTCGGGGGGCGCGAACACCGGGGAGCTGTTTTTT
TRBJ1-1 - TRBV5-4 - CASSPGGGRGTEAFF TGTGCCAGCAGCCCCGGGGGCGGGAGGGGCACTGAAGCTTTCTTT
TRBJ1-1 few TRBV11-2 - CASSLYSGTEAFF TGTGCCAGCAGCTTATACTCGGGCACTGAAGCTTTCTTT
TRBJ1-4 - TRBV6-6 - CASTPGGQGWEKLFF TGTGCCAGCACCCCGGGGGGGCAGGGCTGGGAAAAACTGTTTTTT
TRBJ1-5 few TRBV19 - CASSSRNQPQHF TGTGCCAGTAGTTCTAGAAATCAGCCCCAGCATTTT
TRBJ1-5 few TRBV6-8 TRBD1 CASSTPGTGDQPQHF TGTGCCAGCAGTACCCCCGGGACAGGGGATCAGCCCCAGCATTTT
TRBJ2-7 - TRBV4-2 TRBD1 CASSQGQGDYEQYF TGTGCCAGCAGCCAAGGACAGGGAGACTACGAGCAGTACTTC
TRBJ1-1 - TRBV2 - CASSDGVNTEAFF TGTGCCAGCAGTGATGGAGTGAACACTGAAGCTTTCTTT
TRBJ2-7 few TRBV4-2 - CASSQGRGTYEQYF TGTGCCAGCAGCCAAGGAAGGGGAACCTACGAGCAGTACTTC
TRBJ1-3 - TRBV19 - CASSPGLSSGNTIYF TGTGCCAGTAGTCCGGGACTGAGCTCTGGAAACACCATATATTTT
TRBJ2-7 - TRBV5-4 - CASTLARGGEQYF TGTGCCAGCACCTTGGCACGGGGAGGCGAGCAGTACTTC
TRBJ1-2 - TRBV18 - CASSPENYGYTF TGTGCCAGCTCACCAGAGAACTATGGCTACACCTTC
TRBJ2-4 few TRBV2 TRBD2 CASSGTSGGAKNIQYF TGTGCCAGCAGTGGGACTAGCGGGGGGGCCAAAAACATTCAGTACTTC
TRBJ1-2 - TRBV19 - CASSRGQRGYGYTF TGTGCCAGTAGTAGAGGACAGAGAGGCTATGGCTACACCTTC
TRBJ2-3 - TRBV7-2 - CASSLRDTQYF TGTGCCAGCAGCTTGAGGGATACGCAGTATTTT
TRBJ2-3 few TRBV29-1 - CSVEGAGSTDTQYF TGCAGCGTTGAAGGGGCGGGGAGCACAGATACGCAGTATTTT